This section outlines one T cell receptor beta chain sequence together with its context. This clonotype was observed at least ten times. Its recognized antigen is unknown. The sample holds no much larger clone one base away, and base qualities are not on file. This sample stems from a study of blood T cells in healthy people across ages (dated by TCRdb to the mid-2010s). Turning to the overall study: In model experiments, roughly one uniquely barcoded TCR beta cDNA molecule per two T cells was captured by template switching. Using deep sequencing normalized with unique cDNA molecular identifiers, the study measured how TCR beta repertoire diversity changes with age. The donors were divided into four age groups: young (average approximately 16 years), middle-aged (approximately 39), aged (about 56) and long-lived (about 90). To avoid experimental bias, donors of different ages were spread randomly across the sequencing lanes. For two donors (one aged 18 to 29 and one aged 80 or older), the study analyzed two additional independent replicas of 1 million unique cDNA reads from the same blood draw.

Results and caveats for the whole study, not just this receptor: Bulk unsorted PBMC profiling prevented conclusive comparison of naive and antigen-experienced compartments. A strong correlation was found between observed TCR beta diversity and the percentage of naive T cells measured by flow cytometry. Compared with the aged group, the long-lived group had more naive CD4+ T cells, fewer expanded clones and increased TCR diversity, suggesting age selection. As age increased, observed TCR beta diversity per million T cells dropped in a roughly linear way, and a significant reduction was already evident by age roughly 36. Estimates of total diversity based on one million sequenced T cells were considered lower bounds and underestimates. Because donor CMV infection status was unknown, age-related changes in expanded clonotypes were potentially confounded.

The roughly 39 donors, aged roughly 6 to 95 years, were systemically healthy Caucasian individuals from Russia. Approximately 9.7 milliliters of peripheral blood were drawn from each donor into EDTA-treated Vacutainer tubes. Ficoll-Paque density-gradient centrifugation was used to isolate PBMCs, with at least 7 million per sample. Total RNA, at least 6 micrograms per sample, was extracted from PBMCs with Trizol reagent. Naive CD45RAhigh/CD27high T cell percentages were measured by flow cytometry on a PBMC aliquot from every donor. The library was prepared using 5' RACE. Sequenced using an Illumina HiSeq 2500. A second PCR of roughly 7 to 11 cycles was performed with a sample-barcoded 5' primer and a J-beta primer mix. A unique molecular identifier was introduced onto each TCR beta cDNA molecule by a template-switch 5' adaptor carrying 12 random nucleotides. At least 3 million CDR3-containing paired-end reads were obtained from each sample. First-strand cDNA was synthesized from all RNA with the Mint cDNA synthesis kit, primed by a TRBC-specific oligonucleotide. Following uracil-DNA glycosylase treatment, all cDNA underwent a first 18-cycle PCR with the universal primers M1SS and BC2_uni_R. The study's own analysis went as follows. For normalization, 1 million high-quality reads, each with a distinct molecular identifier, were randomly selected from each sample. Reads sharing molecular identifiers were discarded rather than binned into consensus sequences. MiTCR, with a Q25 quality threshold and the strictest error-elimination algorithm, was used for CDR3 identification, clonotype clustering and error correction. A nonparametric unseen species model with Euler transformation was used to estimate a lower bound on total TCR beta diversity. The public reads were reprocessed in TCRdb via fastp at Q25 and MiXCR, keeping in-frame beta chains. Each CDR3 protein appears once, grouped with its most common genes and DNA. TCRdb assigned the V and J calls; the authors' analysis was not used. Present in this sample are 1.5 million to 2 million distinct CDR3 sequences, roughly 30% of which were seen just once. 7.7% of the sample rests with the top ten.

CDR1 and CDR2 are drawn from the germline V gene: WSHSY, SAAADI. Including the terminal cysteine and phenylalanine, the CDR3 comprises 18 residues. Only the CDR3 DNA stays, 54 bases, in frame from base 1. V is cut back by 3 bases and J by 2 bases, with 3 bases in the junction unmatched. The sequence links TRBV10-2 to TRBJ2-6, and TRBD2 matches 14 of the central bases. The material sequenced was blood. This receptor was obtained from a woman aged 25 to 39 in good health. The CDR3 amino acid sequence is: CASSDPGLAGAGANVLTF. The DNA sequence is TGCGCCAGCAGTGACCCGGGACTAGCGGGAGCTGGGGCCAACGTCCTGACTTTC.